In its sample, the clone carrying this TCR beta chain ranks as medium-sized. Its antigen is not identified. TCRdb called the 5' RACE reads again in MiXCR, with one record for every CDR3 protein. The sample has fewer than 8,500 distinct CDR3 sequences; around 8.2% are singletons. Trimming took off 5 bases at V and 6 bases at J, with 20 bases between the two ends. Germline V gene data show CDR1 as SGHTA and CDR2 as FQGNSA. The CDR3 spans 16 residues. The sample originates from a study of spatial heterogeneity in lung cancer. Whole-study findings and limits: For expanded intratumoral alpha and beta TCRs, counts tracked tumor mutation counts.

Specified time point: sample taken at primary tumor resection. The donors, around 72 patients with untreated early-stage non-small cell lung cancer, provided the samples. The input material, whole RNA from tumor, nontumor lung or frozen PBMC, was sequenced unsorted. This receptor was obtained from a male donor with early-stage non-small cell lung cancer. The sequencing used lung tumor tissue, collected at surgery. The rearrangement links TRBV7-2 to TRBJ2-4, with a weak D call TRBD2 (6 bases). The CDR3 here is CASSPTLAGNVNIQYF. The CDR3 DNA reads as TGTGCCAGCAGCCCGACTTTGGCGGGGAACGTAAACATTCAGTACTTC.